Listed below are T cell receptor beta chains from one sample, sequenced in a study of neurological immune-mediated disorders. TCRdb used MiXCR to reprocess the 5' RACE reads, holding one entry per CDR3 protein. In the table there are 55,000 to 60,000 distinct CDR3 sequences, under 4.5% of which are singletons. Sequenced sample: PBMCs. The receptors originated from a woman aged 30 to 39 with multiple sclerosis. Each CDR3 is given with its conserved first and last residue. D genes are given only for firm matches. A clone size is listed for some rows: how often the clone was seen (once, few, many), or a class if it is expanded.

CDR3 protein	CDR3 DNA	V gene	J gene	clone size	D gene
CASSRREGDEQFF	TGTGCCAGCAGTCGTAGGGAGGGAGATGAGCAGTTCTTC	TRBV6-5	TRBJ2-1	many	TRBD2
CASSSEPDQPQHF	TGCGCCAGCAGCTCCGAGCCCGACCAGCCCCAGCATTTT	TRBV5-1	TRBJ1-5	many	NA
CSAIDGGASYNEQFF	TGCAGTGCTATAGACGGGGGGGCCTCCTACAATGAGCAGTTCTTC	TRBV20-1	TRBJ2-1	many	TRBD2
CSASRTASGNTIYF	TGCAGTGCTTCCAGGACAGCCTCTGGAAACACCATATATTTT	TRBV20-1	TRBJ1-3	many	NA
CASSRDSGKTIYF	TGCGCCAGCAGCCGGGACTCTGGAAAAACCATATATTTT	TRBV5-1	TRBJ1-3	few	NA
CSARRGGGYQEQYF	TGCAGTGCTAGAAGGGGTGGAGGGTACCAAGAGCAGTACTTC	TRBV20-1	TRBJ2-7	NA	NA
CASSIKGVAFF	TGTGCCAGCAGTATTAAAGGGGTGGCTTTCTTT	TRBV12-3/TRBV12-4	TRBJ1-1	few	NA
CASSYQSGAGTGELFF	TGTGCCAGCAGTTACCAATCAGGGGCGGGCACCGGGGAGCTGTTTTTT	TRBV9	TRBJ2-2	many	NA
CASSSPEFTGELFF	TGCGCCAGCAGCTCCCCCGAGTTCACCGGGGAGCTGTTTTTT	TRBV5-1	TRBJ2-2	many	NA
CASSEGQYFDEQYF	TGTGCCAGCAGCGAGGGACAGTACTTCGACGAGCAGTACTTC	TRBV9	TRBJ2-7	medium-sized	TRBD1
CASTFTGQGISEQFF	TGTGCCAGCACCTTTACGGGACAGGGTATCAGTGAGCAGTTCTTC	TRBV7-2	TRBJ2-1	many	TRBD1
CASSTGQAGYTF	TGTGCCAGCAGCACGGGACAGGCTGGCTACACCTTC	TRBV5-5	TRBJ1-2	many	TRBD1
CASSSQGDYEQYF	TGTGCCAGCAGCTCGCAGGGGGACTACGAGCAGTACTTC	TRBV7-2	TRBJ2-7	few	TRBD1
CASSLEYRGYNEQFF	TGCGCCAGCAGCTTGGAGTACAGGGGTTACAATGAGCAGTTCTTC	TRBV5-1	TRBJ2-1	many	TRBD1
CSAYRGQGGYTF	TGCAGTGCTTATAGGGGGCAGGGTGGCTACACCTTC	TRBV20-1	TRBJ1-2	many	TRBD1
CASSFQVRGGSTNEKLFF	TGCGCCAGCAGCTTCCAGGTCCGAGGAGGTTCAACTAATGAAAAACTGTTTTTT	TRBV5-1	TRBJ1-4	many	NA
CASSLARRGQYF	TGTGCCAGCAGCTTGGCCAGGCGGGGACAGTACTTC	TRBV5-6	TRBJ2-7	many	NA
CASSSGPTLRAKNIQYF	TGTGCCAGCAGCTCGGGCCCCACTCTTCGGGCCAAAAACATTCAGTACTTC	TRBV27	TRBJ2-4	NA	NA
CASSALTGNTEAFF	TGTGCCAGCAGTGCCCTGACAGGGAACACTGAAGCTTTCTTT	TRBV2	TRBJ1-1	many	NA
CASSYSMWGGSNSPLNF	TGTGCCAGCAGTTACTCGATGTGGGGAGGGAGTAATTCACCCCTCAACTTT	TRBV6-5	TRBJ1-6	few	NA
CASKSLMNTEAFF	TGTGCCAGCAAGAGCCTCATGAACACTGAAGCTTTCTTT	TRBV10-3	TRBJ1-1	many	NA
CSARDGARVGDTQYF	TGCAGTGCTAGAGATGGGGCCAGGGTGGGGGATACGCAGTATTTT	TRBV20-1	TRBJ2-3	many	NA
CSARGWTDDYGYTF	TGCAGTGCTAGAGGTTGGACCGACGACTATGGCTACACCTTC	TRBV20-1	TRBJ1-2	many	NA
CSADYRGRQETQYF	TGCAGTGCTGACTATCGTGGCCGGCAAGAGACCCAGTACTTC	TRBV20-1	TRBJ2-5	many	NA
CASSAGGRAKNIQYF	TGTGCCAGCTCAGCGGGAGGCAGAGCCAAAAACATTCAGTACTTC	TRBV10-3	TRBJ2-4	many	TRBD2
CASSLTSGGYNEQFF	TGTGCCAGCAGTCTTACTAGCGGAGGCTACAATGAGCAGTTCTTC	TRBV4-2	TRBJ2-1	many	TRBD2
CASSFWAGTYEQYF	TGTGCCAGCAGCTTTTGGGCAGGAACCTACGAGCAGTACTTC	TRBV5-6	TRBJ2-7	NA	NA
CASSLTSGTGELFF	TGCGCCAGCAGCTTGACTAGCGGGACCGGGGAGCTGTTTTTT	TRBV5-1	TRBJ2-2	many	TRBD2
CASSQDRDSGQGETQYF	TGCGCCAGCAGCCAAGATCGCGATAGCGGGCAAGGGGAGACCCAGTACTTC	TRBV4-1	TRBJ2-5	many	TRBD2
CASRRGGTDTQYF	TGTGCCAGCAGACGCGGCGGGACAGATACGCAGTATTTT	TRBV6-2/TRBV6-3	TRBJ2-3	many	NA
CSVFALGTTKEQYF	TGCAGTGTCTTTGCCCTCGGGACTACGAAAGAGCAGTACTTC	TRBV20-1	TRBJ2-7	few	TRBD2
CASSPLEVPYNEQFF	TGTGCCAGCAGCCCCTTAGAGGTACCCTACAATGAGCAGTTCTTC	TRBV12-3/TRBV12-4	TRBJ2-1	many	NA
CASSKTRGSEQFF	TGTGCCAGCAGTAAGACTAGGGGCAGTGAGCAGTTCTTC	TRBV6-2/TRBV6-3	TRBJ2-1	many	NA
CSARDRLQGLMNTEAFF	TGCAGTGCTAGAGACCGATTACAGGGCCTGATGAACACTGAAGCTTTCTTT	TRBV20-1	TRBJ1-1	many	NA
CASSFSIGNEQFF	TGTGCCAGCAGCTTTTCCATCGGCAATGAGCAGTTCTTC	TRBV7-9	TRBJ2-1	many	NA
CASRSGLGGDTQYF	TGTGCCAGCAGGTCCGGACTAGGGGGGGATACGCAGTATTTT	TRBV6-6	TRBJ2-3	NA	NA
CASSQGEKLFF	TGTGCCAGCAGCCAAGGCGAAAAACTGTTTTTT	TRBV4-2	TRBJ1-4	many	NA
CASRFGEKLFF	TGTGCCAGTAGGTTTGGCGAAAAACTGTTTTTT	TRBV19	TRBJ1-4	few	NA
CSARPRGDRLYNEQFF	TGCAGTGCTAGGCCCAGGGGGGACAGGTTGTACAATGAGCAGTTCTTC	TRBV20-1	TRBJ2-1	many	TRBD1
CASSLSGYETQYF	TGTGCCAGCAGTTTATCAGGGTATGAGACCCAGTACTTC	TRBV12-3/TRBV12-4	TRBJ2-5	few	NA
CSAPWGGPSSYEQYF	TGCAGTGCTCCATGGGGGGGCCCGAGCTCCTACGAGCAGTACTTC	TRBV20-1	TRBJ2-7	many	NA
CASTPQSSYNSPLHF	TGTGCCAGCACCCCCCAAAGCTCCTATAATTCACCCCTCCACTTT	TRBV7-2	TRBJ1-6	many	NA
CASSLGAGFQETQYF	TGCGCCAGCAGCTTGGGGGCAGGGTTTCAAGAGACCCAGTACTTC	TRBV5-1	TRBJ2-5	many	NA
CASSLDSYGELFF	TGCGCCAGCAGCTTGGACAGCTACGGGGAGCTGTTTTTT	TRBV5-1	TRBJ2-2	many	NA
CASSRLASYEQYF	TGTGCCAGCAGCCGGCTAGCGAGCTACGAGCAGTACTTC	TRBV27	TRBJ2-7	many	NA
CSAPTENTEAFF	TGCAGTGCCCCTACAGAGAACACTGAAGCTTTCTTT	TRBV20-1	TRBJ1-1	many	NA
CASSQGASANPTDTQYF	TGCGCCAGCAGCCAGGGGGCGAGTGCTAACCCCACAGATACGCAGTATTTT	TRBV4-3	TRBJ2-3	many	NA
CASSLAWDTTTDTQYF	TGTGCCAGCAGCTTGGCTTGGGACACCACCACAGATACGCAGTATTTT	TRBV5-6	TRBJ2-3	many	NA
CASSRAGSSYEQYF	TGTGCCAGCAGTCGAGCGGGGAGCTCCTACGAGCAGTACTTC	TRBV3-1	TRBJ2-7	few	TRBD2
CASSFMQTTNEKLFF	TGTGCCAGCAGCTTTATGCAGACAACTAATGAAAAACTGTTTTTT	TRBV7-2	TRBJ1-4	many	NA
CASSRPGLAVPRFYEQYF	TGTGCCAGCAGCCGACCGGGACTAGCCGTCCCCCGCTTCTACGAGCAGTACTTC	TRBV28	TRBJ2-7	many	TRBD2
CASSSRVVQETQYF	TGTGCCAGCAGTTCCCGAGTAGTCCAAGAGACCCAGTACTTC	TRBV6-6	TRBJ2-5	many	NA
CASSLLAGTGELFF	TGTGCCAGCAGTTTACTAGCGGGGACCGGGGAGCTGTTTTTT	TRBV27	TRBJ2-2	many	TRBD2
CSAVAGEGSDTQYF	TGCAGTGCTGTGGCAGGGGAAGGATCGGATACGCAGTATTTT	TRBV20-1	TRBJ2-3	many	NA